This T cell receptor (beta chain) was captured by sequencing in a study of CD8 T cells in Susac syndrome. Sequencing of TCR beta, carried out with a high-throughput approach, was applied to CD8+ and CD4+ T cells from the blood. This clonotype was found once. CDR1 is SGHNT, CDR2 YYREEE, per germline (reference sequence). The CDR3 has 14 amino acids. Trimming shortened V by 4 bases and J by 0 bases, and 10 bases separated the two germline ends. RNA was extracted with the RNeasy kit, and a quantity of 0.5 to 1 ug was reverse transcribed using random hexamers. By means of immunoSEQ multiplex PCR, TCR beta CDR3 spanning 54 Vbeta and 13 Jbeta underwent amplification. TCRdb re-derived calls from the immunoSEQ multiplex PCR reads in MiXCR, one entry per CDR3 protein. The sample has 100,000 to 150,000 distinct CDR3 sequences, approximately 94% seen once.

The TCR originated in a human donor with multiple sclerosis. The sequenced sample consisted of CD4+ T cells from PBMCs. The chain has TRBV5-4 and TRBJ1-1; D gene uncertain. CDR3 amino acids: CASSPGPMNTEAFF. The CDR3 nucleotides read TGTGCCAGCAGCCCCGGACCGATGAACACTGAAGCTTTCTTT.